A selection of T cell receptor beta chains follows, all from one sample in a study of long-term antiretroviral therapy in people with HIV. The data were produced by immunoSEQ multiplex PCR, yet TCRdb's version contains in-frame clones alone and is incomplete. The sample lists around 23,000 clones; roughly 80% were seen once. The sequencing here drew on unsorted PBMCs, taken 0.5 years before starting antiretroviral therapy. The receptors here all came from a man between 40 and 49 years old with HIV. The CDR3 runs from the conserved cysteine through the conserved F or W. Fields, in order: CDR3 protein, CDR3 DNA, J gene, V gene, CDR3 length, clone size, D gene. A D gene is named only where the DNA matches it firmly. Size is omitted from some rows. Given values are once, few, many or a class for expanded clones.

CDR3: CASSPWDSPSNEQFF
DNA: TGTGCCAGCAGCCCATGGGACAGCCCAAGCAATGAGCAGTTCTTC
J: TRBJ2-1
V: TRBV7-8
length: 15
size: NA
D: TRBD1

CDR3: CASSLETGHRTEAFF
DNA: TGTGCCAGCAGCTTAGAGACGGGGCACCGCACTGAAGCTTTCTTT
J: TRBJ1-1
V: TRBV7-2
length: 15
size: NA
D: NA

CDR3: CASSFLPGGGRSDTQYF
DNA: TGTGCCAGCAGCTTTCTCCCCGGCGGGGGGCGGTCGGATACGCAGTATTTT
J: TRBJ2-3
V: TRBV7-2
length: 17
size: NA
D: TRBD2

CDR3: CASSETRLPNTGELFF
DNA: TGTGCCAGCAGTGAAACAAGATTACCGAACACCGGGGAGCTGTTTTTT
J: TRBJ2-2
V: TRBV2
length: 16
size: few
D: NA

CDR3: CASSPGQHSNQPQHF
DNA: TGTGCCAGCAGCCCCGGACAGCATAGCAATCAGCCCCAGCATTTT
J: TRBJ1-5
V: TRBV16
length: 15
size: NA
D: NA

CDR3: CASTPSEAYYYEQYF
DNA: TGTGCCAGCACCCCCTCGGAAGCGTACTACTACGAGCAGTACTTC
J: TRBJ2-7
V: TRBV6-5
length: 15
size: NA
D: NA

CDR3: CASSLGLRGNTEAFF
DNA: TGCGCCAGCAGCTTGGGTCTGAGGGGGAACACTGAAGCTTTCTTT
J: TRBJ1-1
V: TRBV5-1
length: 15
size: NA
D: NA

CDR3: CASSPTGGAHNYGYTF
DNA: TGTGCCAGCAGCCCTACAGGGGGCGCCCATAACTATGGCTACACCTTC
J: TRBJ1-2
V: TRBV5-4
length: 16
size: NA
D: TRBD1

CDR3: CASSYPGLAGGYTF
DNA: TGTGCCAGCAGCTATCCGGGGCTCGCCGGTGGCTACACCTTC
J: TRBJ1-2
V: TRBV7-2
length: 14
size: NA
D: NA

CDR3: CASSLRQGSQPQHF
DNA: TGTGCCAGCAGCTTACGTCAGGGTAGTCAGCCCCAGCATTTT
J: TRBJ1-5
V: TRBV7-2
length: 14
size: NA
D: NA

CDR3: CASSESLGQAYNEQFF
DNA: TGTGCCAGCAGTGAATCCCTTGGACAGGCATACAATGAGCAGTTCTTC
J: TRBJ2-1
V: TRBV6-1
length: 16
size: NA
D: TRBD1

CDR3: CASSLDFLGQGFDEAFF
DNA: TGTGCCAGCAGCCTCGACTTCCTCGGACAGGGGTTTGATGAAGCTTTCTTT
J: TRBJ1-1
V: TRBV7-9
length: 17
size: few
D: TRBD1

CDR3: CASSTGDQPQHF
DNA: TGTGCCAGCAGCACAGGGGATCAGCCCCAGCATTTT
J: TRBJ1-5
V: TRBV13
length: 12
size: NA
D: TRBD1

CDR3: CASSLAAGSADTQYF
DNA: TGTGCCAGCAGCTTAGCCGCGGGGAGTGCAGATACGCAGTATTTT
J: TRBJ2-3
V: TRBV7-9
length: 15
size: NA
D: NA

CDR3: CASSLEGRGRIEAFF
DNA: TGTGCCAGCAGCTTAGAGGGCAGGGGAAGGATTGAAGCTTTCTTT
J: TRBJ1-1
V: TRBV7-9
length: 15
size: NA
D: NA

CDR3: CASSIRTGYFSNQPQHF
DNA: TGTGCCAGTAGCATCCGGACAGGGTATTTTAGCAATCAGCCCCAGCATTTT
J: TRBJ1-5
V: TRBV19
length: 17
size: NA
D: TRBD1

CDR3: CASSQDLAGTSTDTQYF
DNA: TGCGCCAGCAGCCAAGATCTGGCAGGCACTAGCACAGATACGCAGTATTTT
J: TRBJ2-3
V: TRBV4-3
length: 17
size: NA
D: NA

CDR3: CASSLGTKPGSPLHF
DNA: TGTGCCAGCAGCTTAGGAACCAAACCCGGTTCACCCCTCCACTTT
J: TRBJ1-6
V: TRBV7-9
length: 15
size: NA
D: NA

CDR3: CASSTIPPIPEAFF
DNA: TGTGCCAGCAGTACTATACCCCCTATCCCTGAAGCTTTCTTT
J: TRBJ1-1
V: TRBV27
length: 14
size: NA
D: NA

CDR3: CASSSTGTGTEAFF
DNA: TGCGCCAGCAGCTCAACCGGGACAGGGACTGAAGCTTTCTTT
J: TRBJ1-1
V: TRBV5-1
length: 14
size: NA
D: TRBD1

CDR3: CASSLTGQGRAGELFF
DNA: TGTGCCAGCAGCTTAACGGGACAGGGAAGGGCCGGGGAGCTGTTTTTT
J: TRBJ2-2
V: TRBV7-3
length: 16
size: NA
D: TRBD1

CDR3: CASSQVGGHEQFF
DNA: TGCGCCAGCAGCCAAGTAGGGGGTCATGAGCAGTTCTTC
J: TRBJ2-1
V: TRBV4-3
length: 13
size: NA
D: NA

CDR3: CSVCWGLGAEAFF
DNA: TGCAGCGTTTGTTGGGGCCTCGGCGCTGAAGCTTTCTTT
J: TRBJ1-1
V: TRBV29-1
length: 13
size: NA
D: NA

CDR3: CAWSLDSTYEQYF
DNA: TGTGCCTGGAGCCTAGACTCGACCTACGAGCAGTACTTC
J: TRBJ2-7
V: TRBV30
length: 13
size: NA
D: NA

CDR3: CASSLSGDGNTIYF
DNA: TGTGCCAGCAGCTTGTCAGGGGATGGAAACACCATATATTTT
J: TRBJ1-3
V: TRBV5-4
length: 14
size: NA
D: NA